This TCR beta chain was documented in a study of CD8 T cells in ankylosing spondylitis. The CDR3 runs 14 residues. The trim removed 7 bases at V and 8 bases at J, leaving 14 bases unmatched. It was by quantitative 5'-RACE with molecular barcodes that TCR beta libraries were made. TCRdb itself ran the 5' RACE reads through MiXCR, one entry per CDR3 protein. The sample has some 150,000 distinct CDR3 sequences; roughly 10% are singletons. This receptor was taken from a female donor with ankylosing spondylitis or in good health (not recorded which). The source material was blood, either unsorted or a sorted T cell fraction (not recorded which). The chain joins TRBV12-3 or TRBV12-4 to TRBJ2-7; the match to TRBD2 covers 7 bases. The CDR3 reads CASISSGGGRQQYF. CDR3 coding DNA: TGTGCCAGCATTAGTAGCGGCGGGGGTCGGCAGCAGTACTTC.